The clone carrying this T cell receptor beta chain came up many times. Antigen: not known. Time point here: pre-sensitization, week 0. Treatment specified: therapeutic diphenylcyclopropenone sensitization with weekly scalp DPC. RNA extraction used unfractionated whole blood as the source of total RNA. This entry is derived from a study of human T cells and chemical hapten exposure. The wider study: On about 2 cm by about 2 cm of upper inner arm skin, sensitization was performed with 2% DPC.

Study-wide results and caveats: Alopecia affected the donors, so their immune response may differ from healthy people's. High-frequency TCRs, those above 1 in 1000, stayed the same after DPC sensitization.

One entry per CDR3 protein, called by TCRdb with MiXCR from the RACE reads. Counted here are approximately 80,000 distinct CDR3 sequences, around 13% occurring once; the ten biggest clones make up roughly 4.9%. The CDR3 length is 15 residues. CDR1 and CDR2 (germline): DFQATT, SNEGSKA (reference sequence). Specimen: whole blood, collected in connection with sensitization to the hapten diphenylcyclopropenone (DPC). The gene calls are TRBV20-1 and TRBJ1-1; D call uncertain. The clonotype originates from a woman aged 50 to 65 with alopecia areata. Some clones in this sample may be carry-over from other donors' samples. CDR3 DNA: TGCAGACCGGTACGGCCCTCATACATGAACACTGAAGCTTTCTTT. Translated: CRPVRPSYMNTEAFF.